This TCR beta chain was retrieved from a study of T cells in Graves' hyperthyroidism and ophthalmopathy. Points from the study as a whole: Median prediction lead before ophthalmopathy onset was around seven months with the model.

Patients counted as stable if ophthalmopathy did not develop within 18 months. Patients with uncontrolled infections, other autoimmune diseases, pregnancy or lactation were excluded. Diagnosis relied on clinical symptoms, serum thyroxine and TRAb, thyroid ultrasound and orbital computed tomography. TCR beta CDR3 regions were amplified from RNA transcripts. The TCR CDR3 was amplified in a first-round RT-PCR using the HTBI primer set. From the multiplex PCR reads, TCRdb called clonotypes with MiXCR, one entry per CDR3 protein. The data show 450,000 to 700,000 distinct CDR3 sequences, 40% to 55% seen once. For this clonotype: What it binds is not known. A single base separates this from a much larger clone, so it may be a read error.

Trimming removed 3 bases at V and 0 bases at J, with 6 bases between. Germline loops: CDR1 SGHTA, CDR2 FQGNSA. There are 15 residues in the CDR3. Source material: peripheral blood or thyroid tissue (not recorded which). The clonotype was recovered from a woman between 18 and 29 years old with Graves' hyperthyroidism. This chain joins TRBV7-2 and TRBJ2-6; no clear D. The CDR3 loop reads CASSFPSSGANVLTF. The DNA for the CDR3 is TGTGCCAGCAGCTTTCCCAGCTCTGGGGCCAACGTCCTGACTTTC.